The clone carrying this TCR beta chain came up a few times. Its antigen remains unidentified. This specimen comes from a study of beta chain features in type 1 diabetes. The isolated RNA, all of it, was reverse transcribed, so expressed TCRB transcripts were what got sequenced. The repertoire was sequenced with immunoSEQ multiplex PCR; TCRdb's copy has only in-frame clones and lacks some. The sample includes 300,000 to 350,000 clones, around 15% of them seen just once. Study results and caveats: Within patients, naive, central memory and Treg TCRB repertoires seemed more similar than within healthy donors. Type 1 diabetes patients had TCRB CDR3s that were shorter (moderately but significantly so) in all four CD4+ subsets.

The V gene lost 8 bases and the J gene lost 3 bases, with 14 bases spanning the gap. Germline CDR1 MDHEN, CDR2 SYDVKM. This CDR3 region has 14 residues. This receptor was identified in a man aged 25 to 40 in good health. The chain uses TRBV28 and TRBJ2-1, with D perhaps TRBD2 (6 bases). Sequenced input: central memory CD4+ T cells from blood. CDR3 loop: CASHRGTLYNEQFF. The CDR3 DNA reads TGTGCCAGCCACCGGGGGACGCTCTACAATGAGCAGTTCTTC.